One TCR beta chain is described in this entry. This specimen comes from a study of early T cells in non-severe SARS-CoV-2 infection. cDNA molecules, individually, were tagged with unique molecular identifiers. MiXCR, applied by TCRdb to the 5' RACE reads, yields one record per CDR3 protein. The table has roughly 86,000 distinct CDR3 sequences, roughly 14% seen once. The sequence came from an adult who was a healthcare worker with PCR-confirmed SARS-CoV-2 infection or an uninfected control (not recorded which). Sequenced material: whole blood.

The CDR3 reads CASGWAGENIQYF. The CDR3 region has the DNA TGCGCCTCAGGGTGGGCAGGGGAAAACATTCAGTACTTC. The chain combines TRBV10-2 with TRBJ2-4, with TRBD1 as a possible D gene (6 bases). Germline V gene data show CDR1 as WSHSY and CDR2 as SAAADI. V was pared by 11 bases and J by 5 bases, with 16 bases between. The CDR3 extends over 13 amino acids.